Listed here are 12 T cell receptor beta chains from one sample, sequenced in a study of shared clonotypes between healthy human individuals (dated by TCRdb to about 2020). Libraries were made using the immunoSEQ multiplex PCR assay. The table was pulled from immuneACCESS by TCRdb, which kept in-frame rearrangements only. Such tables lose some clones; where checked, under half of the loss comes from unresolved V genes, and the rest has no known cause. This sample holds around 340,000 clones; around 70% were observed only once. Of the sample, more than 9% is held by the ten largest clones. Material: memory CD4+ T cells sorted from blood. This specimen's cell subset or site label, per the study, means: CD45RA-negative fraction. These receptors all stem from a man aged 25-45 years in good health.

This sequence joins TRBV5-1 and TRBJ1-1; possible D gene TRBD1, 6 bases. CDR1 and CDR2 from the germline V gene are SGHRS and YFSETQ. V lost 0 bases, J lost 9 bases, and 12 bases lay in between. This CDR3 has 13 residues. This CDR3 is CASSLEPQGQAFF. The CDR3 DNA follows: TGCGCCAGCAGCTTGGAACCTCAGGGGCAAGCTTTCTTT. Variable domain in full (rest from reference TRBV5-1 and TRBJ1-1): KAGVTQTPRYLIKTRGQQVTLSCSPISGHRSVSWYQQTPGQGLQFLFEYFSETQRNKGNFPGRFSGRQFSNSRSEMNVSTLELGDSALYLCASSLEPQGQAFFGQGTRLTVV.

This chain connects TRBV11-2 to TRBJ2-1, with 7 bases matching TRBD1. This CDR3 has 13 amino acids. Germline CDR1 is SGHAT and CDR2 is FQNNGV. J lost 7 bases, V lost 3 bases, and 3 bases had no gene match. CDR3 sequence: CASSFDRENEQFF. In DNA, the CDR3 is TGTGCCAGCAGCTTCGACAGGGAGAATGAGCAGTTCTTC.

The chain is built from TRBV6-5 and TRBJ2-2, with 7 positions matching TRBD1. Per the germline V gene, CDR1 is MNHEY and CDR2 is SVGAGI. Trimming took 3 bases from V and 2 from J; bases not matched to a gene: 6. This CDR3 is 16 amino acids long. The CDR3 nucleotides read TGTGCCAGCAGTTATAGGTGGACAGGAAACACCGGGGAGCTGTTTTTT. Encoded protein: CASSYRWTGNTGELFF.

This chain links TRBV11-1 with TRBJ2-2; D ambiguous. The CDR3 totals 14 residues. The germline V gene has CDR1 SGHAT and CDR2 FQDESV (reference sequence). The V end was cut by 8 bases, the J end by 5 bases, with 15 bases between. The CDR3 sequence is CASSTTMRTGELFF. The CDR3 bases are TGTGCCAGCTCGACGACAATGAGAACCGGGGAGCTGTTTTTT. Together with reference TRBV11-1 and TRBJ2-2, the CDR3 gives the full variable domain: EAEVAQSPRYKITEKSQAVAFWCDPISGHATLYWYRQILGQGPELLVQFQDESVVDDSQLPKDRFSAERLKGVDSTLKIQPAELGDSAMYLCASSTTMRTGELFFGEGSRLTVL.

This clone came up many times. This sample also contains other DNA sequences that code for the same CDR3. The V and J genes are TRBV2 and TRBJ2-1, with 9 nucleotides matching TRBD2. CDR1 SNHLY and CDR2 FYNNEI come from the germline V gene. This CDR3 comprises 15 residues. V was pared by 6 bases and J by 1 base, with 4 bases of the junction left unmatched. Here the CDR3 DNA reads TGTGCCAGCAGCCGGAGCGGGGGGTCCTACAATGAGCAGTTCTTC. This gives the protein CASSRSGGSYNEQFF. Together with reference TRBV2 and TRBJ2-1, the CDR3 gives the full variable domain: EPEVTQTPSHQVTQMGQEVILRCVPISNHLYFYWYRQILGQKVEFLVSFYNNEISEKSEIFDDQFSVERPDGSNFTLKIRSTKLEDSAMYFCASSRSGGSYNEQFFGPGTRLTVL.

The chain combines TRBV11-3 with TRBJ2-7, with TRBD2 matching 7 bases. The length of the CDR3 is 13 residues. V lost 8 bases to trimming and J lost 5 bases; unmatched junction nucleotides: 9. Germline CDR1 SGHNT, CDR2 YENEEA. The CDR3 loop reads CASSRGGRDEQYF. The CDR3 DNA reads TGTGCCAGCTCCCGAGGAGGGAGGGACGAGCAGTACTTC.

About this clone: A much more abundant neighbour one base away suggests this may be a read error. The same CDR3 is also encoded by other DNA sequences in this sample. The V call is TRBV28, the J call TRBJ1-1, with a possible D match to TRBD1 (5 bases). Germline V CDR1 and CDR2: MDHEN, SYDVKM. V was cut by 4 bases and J by 3 bases, with 6 bases left in between. This CDR3 contains 12 residues. The CDR3 DNA is TGTGCCAGCAGTTGGGGCGACACTGAAGCTTTCTTT. Translating gives CASSWGDTEAFF. Full variable domain (rest looked up from reference TRBV28 and TRBJ1-1): DVKVTQSSRYLVKRTGEKVFLECVQDMDHENMFWYRQDPGLGLRLIYFSYDVKMKEKGDIPEGYSVSREKKERFSLILESASTNQTSMYLCASSWGDTEAFFGQGTRLTVV.

The CDR3 reads CASSSTGTRGYEQYF. The DNA of the CDR3 is TGTGCCAGCAGCTCGACCGGGACTAGGGGCTACGAGCAGTACTTC. The J gene is TRBJ2-7, the V gene TRBV5-4, with 8 bases that match TRBD2. Germline CDR1 reads SGHNT; CDR2 reads YYREEE (reference sequence). The CDR3 sequence is 15 residues long. Trimming cost V 3 bases and J 3 bases; bases outside gene matches: 8.

The V gene is TRBV5-5, the J gene TRBJ2-2, with 9 bases that match TRBD1. V was pared by 4 bases and J by 7 bases, with 11 bases of the junction left unmatched. CDR1 and CDR2 from the germline V gene are SGHKS and YYEKEE (reference sequence). This CDR3 has 16 residues. The CDR3 region is CASSRTRDRADGELFF. The CDR3 region has the DNA TGTGCCAGCAGCCGCACGCGGGACAGGGCTGACGGGGAGCTGTTTTTT.

This clone was seen a handful of times. Other nucleotide sequences from this sample produce the same CDR3. V usage is TRBV28 and J usage is TRBJ2-1; D is unclear. Germline assignment: CDR1 MDHEN and CDR2 SYDVKM. Trimming left V 6 bases short and J 2 bases short, with 2 bases between. This CDR3 is 11 amino acids long. CDR3 in amino acids: CASRTYNEQFF. In DNA, the CDR3 is TGTGCCAGCAGGACCTACAATGAGCAGTTCTTC.

The chain has TRBV5-1 and TRBJ2-3, with 12 bases that match TRBD2. V gave up 7 bases and J gave up 8 bases; unmatched junction bases: 11. Per the germline V gene, CDR1 is SGHRS and CDR2 is YFSETQ. The CDR3 loop spans 15 amino acids. This CDR3 is CASSPTSGSVGTQYF. The DNA of the CDR3 is TGCGCCAGCTCCCCGACTAGCGGGAGTGTTGGTACGCAGTATTTT.

This clone was recorded a few times. The V call is TRBV28, the J call TRBJ2-1; 15 nucleotides agree with TRBD2. Germline loops: CDR1 MDHEN, CDR2 SYDVKM. The trim removed 3 bases at V and 9 bases at J, leaving 6 bases unmatched. The CDR3 totals 16 residues. The CDR3 DNA reads TGTGCCAGCAGTTTCCCGGGACTAGCGGGAGGAGGTGAGCAGTTCTTC. Its protein is CASSFPGLAGGGEQFF.